A selection of T cell receptor beta chains follows, all from one sample in a study of cytomegalovirus exposure and HLA in healthy donors. Some clones are missing from TCRdb's copy, which holds only in-frame ones; the method was immunoSEQ multiplex PCR. Here the sample spans approximately 76,000 clones, around 72% being singletons. Sequenced sample: PBMCs. The receptors originated from a woman aged 40 to 50 in good health and CMV-seropositive. Each CDR3 is given with its conserved first and last residue. Clone size is stated in some rows and not others, as once, few, many or a class when expanded.

V gene: TRBV6-1
J gene: TRBJ1-4
clone size: many
CDR3 protein: CASSGQGLGEKLFF

V gene: TRBV6-5
J gene: TRBJ1-1
clone size: few
CDR3 protein: CASIPPGMDTEAFF

V gene: TRBV30
J gene: TRBJ2-5
clone size: NA
CDR3 protein: CAWSARFLTQYF

V gene: TRBV6-1
J gene: TRBJ2-7
clone size: NA
CDR3 protein: CASSVDRAFYEQYF

V gene: TRBV28
J gene: TRBJ1-4
clone size: NA
CDR3 protein: CASSLKGAVEKLFF

V gene: TRBV6-1
J gene: TRBJ1-1
clone size: NA
CDR3 protein: CASSGRDREKTEAFF

V gene: TRBV5-1
J gene: TRBJ1-3
clone size: NA
CDR3 protein: CASSLSGSSGNTIYF

V gene: TRBV7-2
J gene: TRBJ1-6
clone size: NA
CDR3 protein: CASSSQGWNSPLHF

V gene: TRBV2
J gene: TRBJ2-1
clone size: NA
CDR3 protein: CASTGTSERNEQFF

V gene: TRBV6-6
J gene: TRBJ2-7
clone size: NA
CDR3 protein: CASSLPGFGPYEQYF

V gene: TRBV5-1
J gene: TRBJ2-3
clone size: NA
CDR3 protein: CASSRSGRASDTQYF

V gene: TRBV19
J gene: TRBJ2-5
clone size: NA
CDR3 protein: CASSVSRESETQYF

V gene: TRBV11-3
J gene: TRBJ2-5
clone size: NA
CDR3 protein: CASSLIAKETQYF

V gene: TRBV6-5
J gene: TRBJ2-7
clone size: NA
CDR3 protein: CASSYSRAGSEQYF

V gene: TRBV11-2
J gene: TRBJ2-5
clone size: NA
CDR3 protein: CASSLETGRGTQYF

V gene: TRBV18
J gene: TRBJ1-6
clone size: NA
CDR3 protein: CASSRDRDNSPLHF

V gene: TRBV2
J gene: TRBJ2-7
clone size: NA
CDR3 protein: CASSVDRVPYEQYF

V gene: TRBV7-2
J gene: TRBJ2-7
clone size: NA
CDR3 protein: CASSIGPRGTGEQYF

V gene: TRBV6-1
J gene: TRBJ2-7
clone size: NA
CDR3 protein: CASSEQASGGFYEQYF

V gene: TRBV5-1
J gene: TRBJ2-3
clone size: NA
CDR3 protein: CASSLDMPTDTQYF

V gene: TRBV7-9
J gene: TRBJ2-1
clone size: NA
CDR3 protein: CASSRPTGGNTYNEQFF

V gene: TRBV6-4
J gene: TRBJ1-1
clone size: NA
CDR3 protein: CARRQMNTEAFF

V gene: TRBV18
J gene: TRBJ1-1
clone size: few
CDR3 protein: CASSPWDRVLAEAFF

V gene: TRBV2
J gene: TRBJ2-7
clone size: NA
CDR3 protein: CATTWDRGSYEQYF

V gene: TRBV27
J gene: TRBJ2-7
clone size: NA
CDR3 protein: CASSYGEAYEQYF